This T cell receptor (beta chain) came from a study of T cells in Graves' hyperthyroidism and ophthalmopathy. Many counts were recorded for this clonotype. It was considered stable Graves' hyperthyroidism when ophthalmopathy did not progress within 18 months. CDR1 is MDHEN and CDR2 is SYDVKM in the germline V gene. This CDR3 is 14 amino acids long. V lost 6 bases, J lost 6 bases, and 15 bases lay in between. TCR beta CDR3 sequences were amplified from RNA transcripts. Using the HTBI primer set, a first-round RT-PCR was run on the TCR CDR3. TCRdb re-analysed the multiplex PCR reads in MiXCR, keeping a single row per CDR3 protein. The table records about 520,000 distinct CDR3 sequences, 20% of them present only once.

The V and J genes are TRBV28 and TRBJ1-3; D remains unclear. This TCR was recovered from a man between 18 and 29 years old with Graves' hyperthyroidism. The sample comprised blood. The CDR3 loop is CASSLLAGLNTIYF. The CDR3 coding sequence is TGTGCCAGCAGCCTTCTGGCGGGGTTAAACACCATATATTTT. Looking up the rest from reference TRBV28 and TRBJ1-3 gives the full variable domain: DVKVTQSSRYLVKRTGEKVFLECVQDMDHENMFWYRQDPGLGLRLIYFSYDVKMKEKGDIPEGYSVSREKKERFSLILESASTNQTSMYLCASSLLAGLNTIYFGEGSWLTVV.